This TCR beta chain was found in a study of blood T cell repertoires in COVID-19. At the level of the study: Samples of COVID-19 (acute and convalescent) were obtained from the United States, Italy and Spain. The cDNA or gDNA used as material had been derived from T cells, B-cell-depleted T cells, or PBMCs.

Germline CDR1 is MNHEY and CDR2 is SMNVEV (reference sequence). Trimming stripped 4 bases from V and 9 bases from J, with 16 bases between. This CDR3 comprises 14 residues. Here immunoSEQ multiplex PCR was the method, and the copy in TCRdb shows in-frame clones only, minus some. The sample includes 390,000 or so clones, about nine tenths of them seen just once. The chain employs TRBV27 and TRBJ1-5, with D possibly TRBD1 on 5 matching bases. What was sequenced was peripheral blood. This receptor was taken from a woman aged 25 to 39 with active or convalescent COVID-19. CDR3 protein: CASSSSPGGWPQHF. The CDR3 DNA reads TGTGCCAGCAGTTCCTCCCCCGGGGGTTGGCCCCAGCATTTT.